These 9 T cell receptor beta chains originate from one sample sequenced in a study of T-cell memory formation after mild COVID-19. TCRdb re-derived calls from the 5' RACE reads in MiXCR, one entry per CDR3 protein. The profile shows roughly 150,000 distinct CDR3 sequences, around 13% of them singletons. Input material: PBMCs or a T cell subset sorted from them (not recorded which). These receptors were obtained from an adult woman who had mild COVID-19 (a few samples of this study predate the infection). Cell type and time point are not known.

The V and J genes are TRBV20-1 and TRBJ1-5; D unclear. Trimming stripped 4 bases from V and 1 base from J, with 11 bases between. The CDR3 contains 14 residues. Germline CDR1 and CDR2: DFQATT and SNEGSKA (reference sequence). The CDR3 region has the DNA TGCAGTGCTAATCTGGAGTCAAGCAATCAGCCCCAGCATTTT. This gives the protein CSANLESSNQPQHF.

This clonotype was seen ten or more times. V and J are TRBV20-1 and TRBJ2-1, with D possibly being TRBD2 (5 bases). V was trimmed by 7 bases and J by 0 bases, leaving 13 bases between them. The CDR3 is 14 residues long. Germline CDR1 reads DFQATT; CDR2 reads SNEGSKA (reference sequence). CDR3 sequence: CSGESSSSYNEQFF. CDR3 nucleotide sequence: TGCAGTGGGGAGTCCTCCAGCTCCTACAATGAGCAGTTCTTC.

The chain recombines TRBV10-3 with TRBJ1-1; 8 bases line up with TRBD1. V was pared by 4 bases and J by 4 bases, with 8 bases of the junction left unmatched. The CDR3 consists of 15 residues. Per germline, CDR1 ENHRY and CDR2 SYGVKD. The CDR3 DNA is TGTGCCATCAGTGGGGCCGCTACAGGGGGCACTGAAGCTTTCTTT. Encoded protein: CAISGAATGGTEAFF.

This sequence joins TRBV29-1 and TRBJ2-3, with D perhaps TRBD2 (6 bases). The CDR3 length is 13 residues. Trimming cost V 4 bases and J 6 bases, with 14 bases left between them. Germline CDR1 reads SQVTM; CDR2 reads ANQGSEA. The chain's CDR3 is CSVAIGRSDTQYF. For the CDR3, the DNA is TGCAGCGTTGCGATCGGGAGATCTGATACGCAGTATTTT.

The chain employs TRBV12-3 or TRBV12-4 and TRBJ2-3; 7 bases fit TRBD2. The CDR3 loop spans 15 amino acids. With V trimmed by 4 bases and J by 1 base, 5 bases remained unmatched. The CDR3 loop reads CASSYTGGGTDTQYF. The CDR3 DNA follows: TGTGCCAGCAGTTACACGGGAGGTGGCACAGATACGCAGTATTTT.

This clonotype was seen a handful of times. V and J are TRBV11-3 and TRBJ2-5; D is perhaps TRBD1 or TRBD2 (5 bases each). The germline V and J ends were trimmed by 3 bases and 5 bases, with 13 bases remaining between them. The CDR3 spans 14 residues. Germline V CDR1 and CDR2: SGHNT, YENEEA. The CDR3 spells CASSFGSGTETQYF. For the CDR3, the DNA is TGTGCCAGCAGCTTCGGGTCAGGGACGGAGACCCAGTACTTC.

The J gene is TRBJ2-7, the V gene TRBV27; the D gene is possibly TRBD1 (5 bases). The germline gives CDR1 MNHEY, CDR2 SMNVEV (reference sequence). The V end lost 1 base, the J end lost 2 bases, and 9 bases lay between the germline ends. This CDR3 region has 14 residues. CDR3 loop: CASSLFTGPYEQYF. The CDR3 nucleotides read TGTGCCAGCAGTTTATTCACAGGACCCTACGAGCAGTACTTC.

This clonotype was counted only a few times. The chain uses TRBV7-9 and TRBJ2-3; 8 bases are shared with TRBD1. Germline V gene lookup returns CDR1 SEHNR and CDR2 FQNEAQ (reference sequence). V trimming: 6 bases; J trimming: 0 bases; junction bases outside the gene matches: 5. This CDR3 is 15 amino acids long. In DNA, the CDR3 is TGTGCCAGCAGTGCGGGACAGGTCAGCACAGATACGCAGTATTTT. Its protein product is CASSAGQVSTDTQYF. The complete variable domain, with remaining parts taken from reference TRBV7-9 and TRBJ2-3, reads DTGVSQNPRHKITKRGQNVTFRCDPISEHNRLYWYRQTLGQGPEFLTYFQNEAQLEKSRLLSDRFSAERPKGSFSTLEIQRTEQGDSAMYLCASSAGQVSTDTQYFGPGTRLTVL.

This clonotype was counted between two and nine times. The V and J genes are TRBV9 and TRBJ2-4; tentatively, D is TRBD1 or TRBD2 (5 bases each). Germline V CDR1 and CDR2: SGDLS, YYNGEE. Deletions cut 4 bases from V and 2 bases from J, with 16 bases between. The CDR3 extends over 16 amino acids. The CDR3 reads CASSPEGRDPKNIQYF. DNA of the CDR3: TGTGCCAGCAGCCCGGAAGGCAGGGACCCCAAAAACATTCAGTACTTC.